The 4 T cell receptor beta chains listed next were all sequenced from one sample in a study of CD8 T cells in Susac syndrome. An input of about 0.5 to 1 ug of RNA was subjected to reverse transcription using random hexamers. TCRdb reprocessed the immunoSEQ multiplex PCR reads via MiXCR and lists one record per CDR3 protein. In the table there are tens of thousands of distinct CDR3 sequences, 91% of which are singletons. The specimen was CD8+ T cells from PBMCs. Receptors originate from a human donor with multiple sclerosis.

V is TRBV6-5 and J is TRBJ2-7, with a weak D call TRBD1 (7 bases). The germline V gene has CDR1 MNHEY and CDR2 SVGAGI. The CDR3 is made up of 16 amino acids. The V gene lost 0 bases and the J gene lost 3 bases, with 15 bases spanning the gap. DNA for the CDR3: TGTGCCAGCAGTTACTCTGGTGCAGGGGGGAACTACGAGCAGTACTTC. Its translation: CASSYSGAGGNYEQYF.

The V gene is TRBV27, the J gene TRBJ2-1; 8 bases align to TRBD2. CDR1 is MNHEY and CDR2 is SMNVEV in the germline V gene (reference sequence). This CDR3 is 16 amino acids long. V trimming: 3 bases; J trimming: 8 bases; junction bases outside the gene matches: 12. CDR3 loop: CASSFRGTRLFDEQFF. CDR3 nucleotides: TGTGCCAGCAGTTTCCGCGGGACTAGGCTGTTTGATGAGCAGTTCTTC.

The chain has TRBV29-1 and TRBJ2-2; the match to TRBD2 covers 7 bases. Germline V lookup: CDR1 SQVTM, CDR2 ANQGSEA. The V segment lost 0 bases and the J segment 4 bases; nucleotides outside the gene matches: 2. CDR3 size: 14 residues. The CDR3 DNA sequence: TGCAGCGTTGAAGAGGGGGGGGGCACCGGGGAGCTGTTTTTT. It encodes CSVEEGGGTGELFF.

The chain uses TRBV6-1 and TRBJ2-5, with D maybe TRBD2 (6 bases). Germline V gene lookup returns CDR1 MNHNS and CDR2 SASEGT. CDR3 length: 15 residues. The ends were cut back, 7 bases at V and 1 base at J, with 16 bases in the middle. The CDR3 DNA sequence: TGTGCCAGCACCTCCAAAGGAGGGGTCCAAGAGACCCAGTACTTC. Amino acid sequence: CASTSKGGVQETQYF.